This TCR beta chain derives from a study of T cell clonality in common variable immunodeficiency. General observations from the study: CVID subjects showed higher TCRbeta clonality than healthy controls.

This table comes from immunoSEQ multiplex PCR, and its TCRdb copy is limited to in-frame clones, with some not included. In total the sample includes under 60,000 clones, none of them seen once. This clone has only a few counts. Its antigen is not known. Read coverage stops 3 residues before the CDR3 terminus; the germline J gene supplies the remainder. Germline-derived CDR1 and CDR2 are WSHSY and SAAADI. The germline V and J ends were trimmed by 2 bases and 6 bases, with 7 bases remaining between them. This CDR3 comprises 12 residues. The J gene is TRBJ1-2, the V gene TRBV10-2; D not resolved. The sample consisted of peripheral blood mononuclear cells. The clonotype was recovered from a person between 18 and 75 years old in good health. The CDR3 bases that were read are TGCGCCAGCAGTGAGGGCCGGGATGGC. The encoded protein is CASSEGRDG. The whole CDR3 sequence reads CASSEGRDGYTF.